The clone carrying this TCR beta chain was picked up one time. The antigen is not known. These data belong to a study of vaccination and CD4 T cells after COVID-19. Study information: Convalescent patients gave post-COVID blood a median about 110 days post-diagnosis, range 35 to 161. Blood was drawn a median around 72 days post second dose, range 14 to 241. Overall study findings and caveats: For convalescent patients, a median around 90% of reactive clones surfaced exclusively after vaccination.

Noted treatment: approximately nine-day PBMC culture with coronavirus spike peptide pools or control peptides (ViraFEST assay). Peptide pools at approximately 11 ug/ml stimulated 2 million or so PBMCs per well with 9 to 10 IU/ml IL-2. The assay that was used to sequence DNA from cultured CD4+ T cells was the Oncomine TCR Beta short-read assay. MiXCR was run by TCRdb on the PCR reads, yielding one entry per CDR3 protein. Of around 12,000 distinct CDR3 sequences in the sample, around 50% are singletons; the top ten hold 15% to 20%. In germline, CDR1 is DFQATT, CDR2 SNEGSKA (reference sequence). Trimming cost V 0 bases and J 4 bases; bases outside gene matches: 6. This CDR3 is built from 15 residues.

The genes are TRBV20-1 and TRBJ2-5; the match to TRBD2 covers 9 bases. The source material was cultured CD4+ T cells from blood, sampled after SARS-CoV-2 vaccination. The origin of this receptor is a human donor with COVID-19. The CDR3 DNA reads TGCAGTGCTAGAGAGGCTAGCGGGGTGGGAGAGACCCAGTACTTC. This translates into CSAREASGVGETQYF.